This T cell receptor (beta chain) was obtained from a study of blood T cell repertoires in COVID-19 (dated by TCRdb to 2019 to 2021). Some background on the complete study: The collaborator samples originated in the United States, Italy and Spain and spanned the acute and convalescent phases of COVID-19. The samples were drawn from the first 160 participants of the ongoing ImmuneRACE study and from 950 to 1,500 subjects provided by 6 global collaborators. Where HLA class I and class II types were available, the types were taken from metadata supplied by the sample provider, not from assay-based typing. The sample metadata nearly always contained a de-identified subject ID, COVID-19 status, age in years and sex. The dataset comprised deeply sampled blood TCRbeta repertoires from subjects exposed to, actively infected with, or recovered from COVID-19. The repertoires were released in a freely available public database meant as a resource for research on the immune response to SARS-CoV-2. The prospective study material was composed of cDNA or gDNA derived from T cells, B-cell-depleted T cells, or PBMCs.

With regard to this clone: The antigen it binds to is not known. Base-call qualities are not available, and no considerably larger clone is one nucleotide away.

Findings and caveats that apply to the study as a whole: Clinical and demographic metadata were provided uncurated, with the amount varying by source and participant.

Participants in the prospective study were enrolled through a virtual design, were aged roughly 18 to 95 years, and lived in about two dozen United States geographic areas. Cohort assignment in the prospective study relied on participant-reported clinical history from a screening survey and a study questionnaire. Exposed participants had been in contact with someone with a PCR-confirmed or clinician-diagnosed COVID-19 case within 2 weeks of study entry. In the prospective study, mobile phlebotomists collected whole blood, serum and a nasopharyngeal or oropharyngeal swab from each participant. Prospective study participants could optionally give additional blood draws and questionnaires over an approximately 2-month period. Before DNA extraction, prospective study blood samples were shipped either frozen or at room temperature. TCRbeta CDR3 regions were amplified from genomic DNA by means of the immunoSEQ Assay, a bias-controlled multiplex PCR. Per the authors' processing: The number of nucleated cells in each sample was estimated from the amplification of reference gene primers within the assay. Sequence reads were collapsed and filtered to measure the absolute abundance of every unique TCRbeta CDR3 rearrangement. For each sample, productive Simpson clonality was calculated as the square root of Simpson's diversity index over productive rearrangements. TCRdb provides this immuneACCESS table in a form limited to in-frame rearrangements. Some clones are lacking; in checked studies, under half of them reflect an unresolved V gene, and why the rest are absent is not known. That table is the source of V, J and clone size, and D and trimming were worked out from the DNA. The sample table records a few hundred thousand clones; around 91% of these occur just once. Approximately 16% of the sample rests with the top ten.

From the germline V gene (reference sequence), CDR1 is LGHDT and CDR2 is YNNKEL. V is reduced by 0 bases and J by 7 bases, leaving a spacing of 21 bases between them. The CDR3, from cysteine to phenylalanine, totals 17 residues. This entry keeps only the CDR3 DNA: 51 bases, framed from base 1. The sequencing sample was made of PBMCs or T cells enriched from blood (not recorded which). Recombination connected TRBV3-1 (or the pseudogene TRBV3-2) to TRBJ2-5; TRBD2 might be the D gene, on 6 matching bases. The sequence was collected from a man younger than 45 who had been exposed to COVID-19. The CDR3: CASSQDSGVAAYRTQYF. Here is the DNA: TGTGCCAGCAGCCAAGATTCGGGAGTAGCGGCCTATAGGACCCAGTACTTC.